Each of the 9 T cell receptor beta chains below was sequenced from the same sample in a study of T-cell reconstitution after alpha-beta-depleted transplantation in children. Unique molecular identifiers were used in preparing the TCRbeta library. TCRdb itself ran the PCR reads through MiXCR, one entry per CDR3 protein. Of about 580,000 distinct CDR3 sequences listed, about 23% were seen once; the top ten hold roughly 15%. The material was PBMCs, mostly from graft donor cells, obtained 360 days after TCRalphabeta/CD19-depleted stem cell transplant. Every receptor here comes from a boy younger than two who had a stem cell transplant for acute myeloid leukemia, so the T cells may come from the graft donor.

This clonotype was seen repeatedly, ten times or more. The chain is built from TRBV7-8 and TRBJ2-7, with D maybe TRBD1 (6 bases). This CDR3 region has 14 residues. CDR1 is SGHVS and CDR2 is FQNEAQ in the germline V gene. Trimming left V 5 bases short and J 1 base short, with 12 bases between. The CDR3, as DNA: TGTGCCAGCAGCCGGGGACACCAGTCCTACGAGCAGTACGTC. Amino acids: CASSRGHQSYEQYV.

The V and J genes are TRBV12-3 or TRBV12-4 and TRBJ2-5; D not certain. This CDR3 has 14 residues. V lost 2 bases and J 7 bases, leaving 14 bases between the germline ends. The CDR3 region has the DNA TGTGCCAGCAGTTTATACCAGGAGCTGGGGACCCAGTACTTC. Translated, it gives CASSLYQELGTQYF.

The chain is built from TRBV15 and TRBJ1-1; D might be TRBD1 (5 bases). This CDR3 is built from 13 residues. V was shortened by 0 bases and J by 6 bases, with 8 bases between the two germline ends. In germline, CDR1 is LNHNV, CDR2 YYDKDF (reference sequence). CDR3 loop: CATSRDWGAEAFF. The CDR3 coding sequence is TGTGCCACCAGCAGAGATTGGGGGGCTGAAGCTTTCTTT.

CDR3 sequence reads: CAISQKNWTAINLYEQYV. In DNA, the CDR3 is TGTGCCATCAGTCAAAAAAACTGGACAGCGATTAACCTCTACGAGCAGTACGTC. The rearrangement joins TRBV10-3 to TRBJ2-7, with a weak D call TRBD1 (6 bases). This CDR3 comprises 18 residues. Trimming left V 5 bases short and J 3 bases short, with 26 bases between. Germline V gene sequence: CDR1 ENHRY, CDR2 SYGVKD.

This sequence joins TRBV12-3 or TRBV12-4 and TRBJ2-1; D gene unclear. V was clipped by 6 bases and J by 6 bases, with 9 bases between them. The CDR3 sequence is 12 residues long. CDR3 sequence (DNA): TGTGCCAGCAGCCGACGGTTCAATGAGCAGTTCTTC. Translating it yields CASSRRFNEQFF.

This clonotype was seen at least ten times. The J gene is TRBJ2-7, the V gene TRBV12-3 or TRBV12-4; 7 nucleotides agree with TRBD1. This CDR3 has 14 residues. The ends lost 7 bases at V and 1 base at J; junction bases unmatched: 7. The CDR3 DNA reads as TGTGCCAGCAAGAGGACAGGCAATTCCTACGAGCAGTACTTC. This sequence encodes CASKRTGNSYEQYF.

This chain links TRBV5-1 with TRBJ2-7, with no clear D. The ends were cut back, 2 bases at V and 0 bases at J, with 9 bases in the middle. This CDR3 is built from 14 residues. The germline CDR1 and CDR2 sequences are SGHRS and YFSETQ. The CDR3 DNA follows: TGCGCCAGCAGCTTTAGTAGTCGCTCCTACGAGCAGTACGTC. Amino acids: CASSFSSRSYEQYV.

This clonotype was picked up many times. V and J are TRBV29-1 and TRBJ2-1, with no clear D. The CDR3 covers 13 residues. The germline V gene has CDR1 SQVTM and CDR2 ANQGSEA. V was shortened by 2 bases and J by 0 bases, with 5 bases between the two germline ends. Written as DNA, the CDR3 is TGCAGCGTTGAACGTGGCTCCTACAATGAGCAGTTCTTC. Its protein product is CSVERGSYNEQFF.

This chain joins TRBV9 and TRBJ2-1; 13 positions agree with TRBD2. The junction had 3 bases not matched to a gene; V was cut back by 3 bases and J by 6 bases. In germline, CDR1 is SGDLS, CDR2 YYNGEE. This CDR3 has 15 amino acids. The CDR3 loop reads CASSAWTSGGNEQFF. The CDR3 nucleotides read TGTGCCAGCAGCGCCTGGACTAGCGGGGGCAATGAGCAGTTCTTC.